This note documents a single T cell receptor (beta chain) sequence. This entry belongs to a study of blood T cell repertoires in COVID-19. Study overall: Collection of acute and convalescent COVID-19 samples took place in the United States, Italy and Spain. PBMCs, B-cell-depleted T cells, or T cells were the source of the cDNA or gDNA that made up the material.

Authors' data handling: By means of reference gene primer amplification, nucleated cell counts were estimated. The repertoire was sequenced with immunoSEQ multiplex PCR; TCRdb's copy has only in-frame clones and lacks some. The V and J calls and clone size come from that table; D and trimming were worked out from the DNA. Of over 25,000 clones listed, around 86% were seen once; the top ten hold about 67%. The V segment lost 0 bases and the J segment 9 bases; nucleotides outside the gene matches: 2. The germline gives CDR1 SGHNT, CDR2 YENEEA. This CDR3 comprises 13 residues. The specimen was peripheral blood. V gene TRBV11-3 combines with J gene TRBJ2-1; 7 bases match TRBD2. The TCR sequence derives from an older man with acute or convalescent COVID-19. CDR3 bases: TGTGCCAGCAGCTTAGAGCGGGAGAGTGAGCAGTTCTTC. Its translation: CASSLERESEQFF.